This TCR beta chain was observed in a study of blood T cell repertoires in COVID-19. The method was immunoSEQ multiplex PCR; TCRdb's version includes in-frame clones alone and lacks a portion of them. Among fewer than 250,000 clones listed, around 84% were seen once. Germline assignment: CDR1 SGHVS and CDR2 FNYEAQ. The length of the CDR3 is 16 residues. Trimming took off 1 base at V and 3 bases at J, with 16 bases between the two ends. The genes are TRBV7-6 and TRBJ2-7; tentatively, D is TRBD1 (6 bases). Sequencing was done on a sample of peripheral blood. The clonotype was recovered from a man aged 60-69 years with acute or convalescent COVID-19. The CDR3 loop reads CASSLVGGQGIYEQYF. The CDR3 DNA is TGTGCCAGCAGCTTAGTCGGTGGGCAGGGGATCTACGAGCAGTACTTC.